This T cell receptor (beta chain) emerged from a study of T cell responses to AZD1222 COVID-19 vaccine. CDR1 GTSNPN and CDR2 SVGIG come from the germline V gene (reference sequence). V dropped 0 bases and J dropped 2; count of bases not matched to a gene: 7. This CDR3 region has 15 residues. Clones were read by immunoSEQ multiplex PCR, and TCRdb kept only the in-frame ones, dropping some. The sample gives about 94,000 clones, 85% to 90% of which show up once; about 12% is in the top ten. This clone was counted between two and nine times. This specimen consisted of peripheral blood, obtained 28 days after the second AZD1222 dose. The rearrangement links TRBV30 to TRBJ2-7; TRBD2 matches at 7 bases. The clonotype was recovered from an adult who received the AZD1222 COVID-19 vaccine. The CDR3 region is CAWSVPASGPYEQYF. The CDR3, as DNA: TGTGCCTGGAGTGTACCGGCTAGCGGACCCTACGAGCAGTACTTC. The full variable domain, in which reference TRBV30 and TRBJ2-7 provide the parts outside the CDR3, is SQTIHQWPATLVQPVGSPLSLECTVEGTSNPNLYWYRQAAGRGLQLLFYSVGIGQISSEVPQNLSASRPQDRQFILSSKKLLLSDSGFYLCAWSVPASGPYEQYFGPGTRLTVT.